Listed here are 24 T cell receptor beta chains from one sample, sequenced in a study of blood T cell repertoires in COVID-19. Generated by immunoSEQ multiplex PCR, the TCRdb table keeps only in-frame clones and is missing some. The table has some 63,000 clones, about 82% seen once. The sequenced sample was peripheral blood. The receptor source for this set is a human donor in a cohort sampled during active COVID-19.

The chain has TRBV11-2 and TRBJ2-7; possible D gene TRBD2, 7 bases. CDR1 is SGHAT and CDR2 is FQNNGV in the germline V gene. Trimming left V 1 base short and J 4 bases short, with 11 bases between. The CDR3 spans 14 residues. CDR3 region: CASSLGGGGYEQYF. CDR3 DNA: TGTGCCAGCAGCTTAGGGGGGGGCGGGTACGAGCAGTACTTC.

The chain couples TRBV18 to TRBJ1-5, with 8 bases that match TRBD1. Per the germline V gene, CDR1 is KGHSH and CDR2 is LQKENI. The CDR3 spans 14 residues. Trimming removed 5 bases from V and 2 bases from J; junction bases left unmatched: 2. Here the CDR3 reads CASSTTGGNQPQHF. The DNA for the CDR3 is TGTGCCAGCTCAACGACAGGGGGCAATCAGCCCCAGCATTTT.

The chain joins TRBV3-1 (or the pseudogene TRBV3-2) to TRBJ2-5; TRBD2 agrees at 14 bases. Germline values: CDR1 LGHDT, CDR2 YNNKEL (reference sequence). J lost 2 bases, V lost 9 bases, and 5 bases had no gene match. The CDR3 contains 15 residues. The CDR3 sequence is CASRGLAGGQETQYF. In DNA form, the CDR3 reads TGTGCCAGTCGCGGACTAGCGGGGGGACAAGAGACCCAGTACTTC.

The chain combines TRBV6-1 with TRBJ2-1; 9 bases fit TRBD2. Germline V gives CDR1 MNHNS, CDR2 SASEGT. Trimming removed 1 base from V and 13 bases from J; junction bases left unmatched: 2. The CDR3 runs to 12 residues. The DNA of the CDR3 is TGTGCCAGCAGTGAAGTGCGGGGGGGTCAGTTCTTC. Its protein product is CASSEVRGGQFF.

This rearrangement joins TRBV18 to TRBJ1-1; D unresolved. The CDR3 is 13 amino acids. Germline lookup yields CDR1 KGHSH and CDR2 LQKENI. Trimming left V 0 bases short and J 7 bases short, with 9 bases between. For the CDR3, the DNA is TGTGCCAGCTCACCACCGGTGGAGAATGAAGCTTTCTTT. This codes for CASSPPVENEAFF.

J is TRBJ1-1 and V is TRBV18, with D uncertain. Per germline, CDR1 KGHSH and CDR2 LQKENI. This CDR3 is built from 14 residues. V was pared by 3 bases and J by 0 bases, with 8 bases between. The CDR3: CASSPGILNTEAFF. CDR3 sequence (DNA): TGTGCCAGCTCACCGGGCATATTGAACACTGAAGCTTTCTTT.

This sequence joins TRBV7-2 and TRBJ1-5; a weak D match, TRBD1 (6 bases). The CDR3 covers 16 residues. V was cut by 5 bases and J by 0 bases, with 14 bases left in between. The V gene's germline CDR1 is SGHTA and CDR2 FQGNSA. DNA of the CDR3: TGTGCCAGCAGCCAGCTGGGACATTATAGCAATCAGCCCCAGCATTTT. It translates to CASSQLGHYSNQPQHF. Drawing the rest from reference TRBV7-2 and TRBJ1-5, the complete variable domain is GAGVSQSPSNKVTEKGKDVELRCDPISGHTALYWYRQSLGQGLEFLIYFQGNSAPDKSGLPSDRFSAERTGGSVSTLTIQRTQQEDSAVYLCASSQLGHYSNQPQHFGDGTRLSIL.

The CDR3, as DNA: TGTGCCAGCAGCTCCGACACCAACTATGGCTACACCTTC. It translates to CASSSDTNYGYTF. The J gene is TRBJ1-2, the V gene TRBV11-2, with D uncertain. This CDR3 has 13 residues. Germline V lookup: CDR1 SGHAT, CDR2 FQNNGV. With 4 bases removed from V and 2 bases from J, the gap between germline ends came to 8 bases.

This rearrangement joins TRBV5-4 to TRBJ1-1; no reliable D call. Germline V lookup: CDR1 SGHNT, CDR2 YYREEE (reference sequence). CDR3 length: 15 amino acids. The V gene lost 0 bases and the J gene lost 4 bases, with 13 bases spanning the gap. The CDR3 coding sequence is TGTGCCAGCAGCTTGGTAACTCTGGGGAGCACTGAAGCTTTCTTT. This translates into CASSLVTLGSTEAFF.

The chain employs TRBV7-2 and TRBJ1-5; no clear D. Trimming left V 0 bases short and J 6 bases short, with 6 bases between. Germline CDR1 and CDR2: SGHTA and FQGNSA. This CDR3 has 13 residues. The CDR3 DNA follows: TGTGCCAGCAGCTTAGCGCGGGGTCAGCCCCAGCATTTT. It encodes CASSLARGQPQHF. Full variable domain (missing parts from reference TRBV7-2 and TRBJ1-5): GAGVSQSPSNKVTEKGKDVELRCDPISGHTALYWYRQSLGQGLEFLIYFQGNSAPDKSGLPSDRFSAERTGGSVSTLTIQRTQQEDSAVYLCASSLARGQPQHFGDGTRLSIL.

The chain couples TRBV7-2 to TRBJ2-6; unclear D gene. V lost 5 bases and J lost 0, with 5 bases in between. The CDR3 loop spans 14 amino acids. Germline V gives CDR1 SGHTA, CDR2 FQGNSA. The CDR3 spells CASSLSSGANVLTF. The CDR3 nucleotides are TGTGCCAGCAGCCTATCCTCTGGGGCCAACGTCCTGACTTTC.

V gene TRBV6-5 combines with J gene TRBJ1-6; 9 positions agree with TRBD1. V gave up 3 bases and J gave up 2 bases; unmatched junction bases: 2. The CDR3 runs 16 residues. The germline gives CDR1 MNHEY, CDR2 SVGAGI. The CDR3, as DNA: TGTGCCAGCAGTTATACAGGGGGCCCCTATAATTCACCCCTCCACTTT. This translates into CASSYTGGPYNSPLHF.

The V gene is TRBV5-1, the J gene TRBJ2-5; 8 nucleotides align to TRBD1. Germline lookup yields CDR1 SGHRS and CDR2 YFSETQ. The V gene end was trimmed by 0 bases and the J gene end by 4 bases; junction bases not matched to a gene: 8. The CDR3 spans 16 residues. The CDR3 DNA reads as TGCGCCAGCAGCTTGGCCGCGGCAGGGGGCCGAGAGACCCAGTACTTC. Translation: CASSLAAAGGRETQYF. The whole variable domain, remainder taken from reference TRBV5-1 and TRBJ2-5, is KAGVTQTPRYLIKTRGQQVTLSCSPISGHRSVSWYQQTPGQGLQFLFEYFSETQRNKGNFPGRFSGRQFSNSRSEMNVSTLELGDSALYLCASSLAAAGGRETQYFGPGTRLLVL.

The chain is built from TRBV7-2 and TRBJ2-3, with D unclear. Trimming removed 1 base at V and 4 bases at J, with 6 bases between. Germline assignment: CDR1 SGHTA and CDR2 FQGNSA. This CDR3 contains 13 residues. CDR3 protein: CASSLVAPDTQYF. For the CDR3, the DNA is TGTGCCAGCAGCTTAGTAGCCCCAGATACGCAGTATTTT.

This clone was observed a few times. The V gene is TRBV18, the J gene TRBJ1-6; TRBD1 matches at 9 bases. This CDR3 region has 15 residues. V shed 2 bases and J 10 bases; nucleotides not matched to a gene: 6. Germline CDR1 and CDR2: KGHSH and LQKENI. The CDR3 DNA reads as TGTGCCAGCTCACCATTGGACAGGGGCGGGTCACCCCTCCACTTT. Its translation is CASSPLDRGGSPLHF.

The CDR3 here is CASRPTQGTGELFF. For the CDR3, the DNA is TGTGCCAGCAGACCCACACAGGGTACCGGGGAGCTGTTTTTT. The chain couples TRBV7-3 to TRBJ2-2; D may be TRBD1 (6 bases). This CDR3 spans 14 amino acids. CDR1 SGHTA and CDR2 FQGTGA come from the germline V gene. Deletions cut 6 bases from V and 5 bases from J, with 13 bases between.

This sequence joins TRBV7-2 and TRBJ2-7, with TRBD2 as a possible D gene (6 bases). The V end was cut by 0 bases, the J end by 0 bases, with 18 bases between. CDR3 length: 18 amino acids. Germline assignment: CDR1 SGHTA and CDR2 FQGNSA. The CDR3 here is CASSLALGLAQSSYEQYF. The CDR3 coding sequence is TGTGCCAGCAGCTTAGCCCTGGGGCTAGCGCAGAGCTCCTACGAGCAGTACTTC.

The V gene is TRBV27, the J gene TRBJ2-7, with TRBD1 as a possible D gene (6 bases). The CDR3 has 14 amino acids. Germline V gene sequence: CDR1 MNHEY, CDR2 SMNVEV (reference sequence). V lost 6 bases and J lost 2, with 14 bases in between. DNA for the CDR3: TGTGCCAGCAGGCCAACCACAGGGACCTACGAGCAGTACTTC. It is translated as CASRPTTGTYEQYF.

This clone has a handful of counts. V and J are TRBV7-8 and TRBJ2-7; D perhaps matches TRBD2 (5 bases). The CDR3 covers 14 residues. Trimming removed 5 bases at V and 1 base at J, with 12 bases between. The germline V gene encodes CDR1 SGHVS and CDR2 FQNEAQ. The CDR3 is CASSGREASYEQYF. The CDR3 region has the DNA TGTGCCAGCAGCGGACGGGAAGCGTCCTACGAGCAGTACTTC.

The chain uses TRBV11-2 and TRBJ2-1, with 10 bases aligning to TRBD1. Germline CDR1 and CDR2: SGHAT and FQNNGV. V lost 6 bases and J lost 4; bases outside the gene matches: 6. This CDR3 spans 15 amino acids. The CDR3 region is CASRIGTGEYNEQFF. The CDR3 region has the DNA TGTGCCAGCAGAATAGGGACAGGGGAGTACAATGAGCAGTTCTTC.

The V gene is TRBV7-2, the J gene TRBJ2-7; 8 bases are shared with TRBD1. Unmatched junction bases numbered 2, after V lost 6 bases and J lost 4 bases. Germline V lookup: CDR1 SGHTA, CDR2 FQGNSA. The CDR3 covers 12 residues. This CDR3 is CASRQGAYEQYF. CDR3 coding DNA: TGTGCCAGCAGGCAGGGGGCTTACGAGCAGTACTTC.

The rearrangement uses TRBV7-8 and TRBJ2-7; D call uncertain. V was trimmed by 0 bases and J by 0 bases, leaving 12 bases between them. CDR1 and CDR2 (germline): SGHVS, FQNEAQ. CDR3 length equals 16 residues. The CDR3 reads CASSLAFLPSSYEQYF. The CDR3 DNA reads as TGTGCCAGCAGCTTAGCGTTCCTGCCGAGCTCCTACGAGCAGTACTTC.

This chain joins TRBV6-5 and TRBJ1-2, with 7 bases that match TRBD1. J lost 3 bases, V lost 1 base, and 8 bases had no gene match. The CDR3 extends over 16 amino acids. Germline lookup yields CDR1 MNHEY and CDR2 SVGAGI. DNA for the CDR3: TGTGCCAGCAGTTACTTAGGGACCAGGGGGGACTATGGCTACACCTTC. It encodes CASSYLGTRGDYGYTF.

The chain combines TRBV6-1 with TRBJ2-7; 11 bases are a match to TRBD2. The CDR3 is made up of 15 amino acids. Germline values: CDR1 MNHNS, CDR2 SASEGT. V shed 2 bases and J 0 bases; nucleotides not matched to a gene: 0. DNA of the CDR3: TGTGCCAGCAGTGAACTAGCGGGGGGCTCCTACGAGCAGTACTTC. It is translated as CASSELAGGSYEQYF.